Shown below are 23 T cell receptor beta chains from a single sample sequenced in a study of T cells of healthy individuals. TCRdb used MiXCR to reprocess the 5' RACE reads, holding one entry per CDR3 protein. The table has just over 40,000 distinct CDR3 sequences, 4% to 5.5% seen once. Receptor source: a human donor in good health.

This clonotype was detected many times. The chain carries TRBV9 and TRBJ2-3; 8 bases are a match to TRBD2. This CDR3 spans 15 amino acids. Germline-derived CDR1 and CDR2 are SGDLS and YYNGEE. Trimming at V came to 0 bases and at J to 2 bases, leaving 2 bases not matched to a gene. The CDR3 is CASSVGTSFTDTQYF. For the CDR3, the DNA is TGTGCCAGCAGCGTAGGGACTAGCTTCACAGATACGCAGTATTTT.

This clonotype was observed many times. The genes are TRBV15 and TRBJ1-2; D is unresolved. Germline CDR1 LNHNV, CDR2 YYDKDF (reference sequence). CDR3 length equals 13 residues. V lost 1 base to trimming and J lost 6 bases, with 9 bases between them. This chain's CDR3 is CATSRVKTHGYTF. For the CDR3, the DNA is TGTGCCACCAGCAGAGTCAAGACCCATGGCTACACCTTC.

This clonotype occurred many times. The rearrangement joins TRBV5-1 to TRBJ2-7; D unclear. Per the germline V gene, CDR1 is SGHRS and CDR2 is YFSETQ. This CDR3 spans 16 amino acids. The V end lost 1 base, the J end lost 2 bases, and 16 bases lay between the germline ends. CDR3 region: CASSLLHTDSPYEQYF. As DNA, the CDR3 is TGCGCCAGCAGCTTGCTGCATACAGACTCCCCCTACGAGCAGTACTTC.

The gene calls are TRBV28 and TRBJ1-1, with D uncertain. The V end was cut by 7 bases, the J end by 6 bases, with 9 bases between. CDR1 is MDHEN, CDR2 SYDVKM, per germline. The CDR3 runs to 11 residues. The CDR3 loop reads CASITAAEAFF. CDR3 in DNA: TGTGCCAGCATAACGGCGGCTGAAGCTTTCTTT. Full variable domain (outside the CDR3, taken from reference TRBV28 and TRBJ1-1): DVKVTQSSRYLVKRTGEKVFLECVQDMDHENMFWYRQDPGLGLRLIYFSYDVKMKEKGDIPEGYSVSREKKERFSLILESASTNQTSMYLCASITAAEAFFGQGTRLTVV.

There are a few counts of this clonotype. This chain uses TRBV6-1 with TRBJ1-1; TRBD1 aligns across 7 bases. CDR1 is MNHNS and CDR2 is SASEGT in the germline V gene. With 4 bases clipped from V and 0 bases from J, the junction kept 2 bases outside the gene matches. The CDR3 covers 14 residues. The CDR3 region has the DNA TGTGCCAGCAGTGGAGGGGGCATGAACACTGAAGCTTTCTTT. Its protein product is CASSGGGMNTEAFF.

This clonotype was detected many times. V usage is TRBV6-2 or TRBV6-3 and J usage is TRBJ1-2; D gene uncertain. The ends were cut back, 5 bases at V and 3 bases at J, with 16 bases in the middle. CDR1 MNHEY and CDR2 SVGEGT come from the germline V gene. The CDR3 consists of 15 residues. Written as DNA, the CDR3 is TGTGCCAGCAGTACTACGTCGGGGATTTACTATGGCTACACCTTC. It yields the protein CASSTTSGIYYGYTF.

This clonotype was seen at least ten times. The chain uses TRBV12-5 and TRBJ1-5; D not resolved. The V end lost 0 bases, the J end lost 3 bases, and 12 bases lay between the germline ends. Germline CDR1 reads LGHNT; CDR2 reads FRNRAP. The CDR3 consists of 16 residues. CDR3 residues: CASGLVLGAINQPQHF. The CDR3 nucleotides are TGTGCTAGTGGTTTGGTACTGGGTGCGATCAATCAGCCCCAGCATTTT.

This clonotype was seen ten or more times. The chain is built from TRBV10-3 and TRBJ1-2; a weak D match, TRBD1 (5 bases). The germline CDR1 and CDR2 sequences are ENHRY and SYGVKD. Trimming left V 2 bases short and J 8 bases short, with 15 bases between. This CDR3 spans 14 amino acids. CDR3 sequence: CAISEAAAPGGYTF. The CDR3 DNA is TGTGCCATCAGTGAGGCCGCAGCCCCAGGGGGCTACACCTTC.

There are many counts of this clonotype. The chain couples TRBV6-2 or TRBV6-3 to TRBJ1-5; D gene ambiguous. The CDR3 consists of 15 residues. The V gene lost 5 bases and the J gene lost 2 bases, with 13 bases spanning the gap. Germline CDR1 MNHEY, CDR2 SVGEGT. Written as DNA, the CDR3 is TGTGCCAGCAGTCCGGAGGGAGGAGGCAATCAGCCCCAGCATTTT. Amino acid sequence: CASSPEGGGNQPQHF.

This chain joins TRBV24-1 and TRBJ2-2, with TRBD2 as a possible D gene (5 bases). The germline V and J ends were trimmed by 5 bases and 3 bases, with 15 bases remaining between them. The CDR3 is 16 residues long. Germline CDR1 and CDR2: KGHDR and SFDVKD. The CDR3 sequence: CATSGIRRRHTGELFF. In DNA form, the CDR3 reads TGTGCCACCAGTGGAATAAGGAGGAGACACACCGGGGAGCTGTTTTTT.

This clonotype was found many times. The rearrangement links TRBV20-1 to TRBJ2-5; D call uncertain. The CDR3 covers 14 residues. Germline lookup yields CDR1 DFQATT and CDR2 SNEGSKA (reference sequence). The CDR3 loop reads CRGSGHALGSTQYF. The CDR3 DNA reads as TGCAGGGGTTCCGGTCACGCCCTGGGGTCGACCCAGTACTTC.

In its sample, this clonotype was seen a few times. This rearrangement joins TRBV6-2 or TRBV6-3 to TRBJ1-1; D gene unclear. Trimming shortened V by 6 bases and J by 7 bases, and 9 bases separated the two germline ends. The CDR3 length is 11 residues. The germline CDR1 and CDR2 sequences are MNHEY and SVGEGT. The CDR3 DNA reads TGTGCCAGCAGCCAACAGAGTGAAGCTTTCTTT. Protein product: CASSQQSEAFF.

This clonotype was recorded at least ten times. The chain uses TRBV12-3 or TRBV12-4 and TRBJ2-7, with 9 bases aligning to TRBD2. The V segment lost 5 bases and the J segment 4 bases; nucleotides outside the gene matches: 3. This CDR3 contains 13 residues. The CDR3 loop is CASSGLALYEQYF. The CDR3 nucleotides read TGTGCCAGCAGTGGACTAGCGCTGTACGAGCAGTACTTC.

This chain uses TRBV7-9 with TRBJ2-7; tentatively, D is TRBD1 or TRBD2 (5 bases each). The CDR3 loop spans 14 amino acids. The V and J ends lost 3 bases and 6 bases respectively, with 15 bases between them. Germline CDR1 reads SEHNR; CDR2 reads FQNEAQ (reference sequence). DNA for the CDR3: TGTGCCAGCAGCTTGGGCAGGGAGTTGAGCGAGCAGTACTTC. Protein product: CASSLGRELSEQYF.

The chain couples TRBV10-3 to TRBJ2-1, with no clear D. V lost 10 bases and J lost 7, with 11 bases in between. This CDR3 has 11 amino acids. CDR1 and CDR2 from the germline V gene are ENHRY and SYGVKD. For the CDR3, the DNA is TGTGCCACGCAAGAGAGGAATGAGCAGTTCTTC. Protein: CATQERNEQFF.

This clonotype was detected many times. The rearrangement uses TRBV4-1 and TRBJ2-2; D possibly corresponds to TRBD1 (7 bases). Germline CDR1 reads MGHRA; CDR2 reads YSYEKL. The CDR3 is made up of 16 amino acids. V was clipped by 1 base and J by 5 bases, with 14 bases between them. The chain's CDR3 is CASSQAAQGGTGELFF. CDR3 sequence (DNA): TGCGCCAGCAGCCAAGCCGCCCAGGGGGGAACCGGGGAGCTGTTTTTT.

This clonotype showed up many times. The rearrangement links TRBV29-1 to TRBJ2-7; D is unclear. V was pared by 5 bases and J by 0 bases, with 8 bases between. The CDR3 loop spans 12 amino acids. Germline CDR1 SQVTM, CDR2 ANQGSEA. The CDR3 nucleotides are TGCAGCGTTCAACGGTCCTCCTACGAGCAGTACTTC. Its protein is CSVQRSSYEQYF.

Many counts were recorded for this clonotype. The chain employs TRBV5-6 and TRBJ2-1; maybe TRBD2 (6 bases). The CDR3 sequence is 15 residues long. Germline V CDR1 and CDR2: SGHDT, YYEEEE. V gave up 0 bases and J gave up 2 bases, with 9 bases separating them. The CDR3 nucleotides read TGTGCCAGCAGCTTGGTTGGGGGGACCTACAATGAGCAGTTCTTC. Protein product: CASSLVGGTYNEQFF.

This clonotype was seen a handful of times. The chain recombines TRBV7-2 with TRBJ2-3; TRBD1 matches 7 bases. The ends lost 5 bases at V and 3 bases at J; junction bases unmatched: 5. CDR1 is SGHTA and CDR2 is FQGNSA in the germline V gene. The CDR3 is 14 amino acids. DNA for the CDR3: TGTGCCAGCAGCCCCGGACAGGCGACAGATACGCAGTATTTT. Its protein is CASSPGQATDTQYF. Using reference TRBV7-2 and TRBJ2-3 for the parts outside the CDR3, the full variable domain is GAGVSQSPSNKVTEKGKDVELRCDPISGHTALYWYRQSLGQGLEFLIYFQGNSAPDKSGLPSDRFSAERTGGSVSTLTIQRTQQEDSAVYLCASSPGQATDTQYFGPGTRLTVL.

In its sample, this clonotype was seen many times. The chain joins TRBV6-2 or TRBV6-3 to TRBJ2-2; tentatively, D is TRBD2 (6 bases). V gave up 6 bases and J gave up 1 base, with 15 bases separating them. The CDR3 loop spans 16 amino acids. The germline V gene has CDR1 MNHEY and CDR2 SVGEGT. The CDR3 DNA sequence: TGTGCCAGCAGATCCGCTAGGGGAGGGAACACCGGGGAGCTGTTTTTT. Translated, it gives CASRSARGGNTGELFF.

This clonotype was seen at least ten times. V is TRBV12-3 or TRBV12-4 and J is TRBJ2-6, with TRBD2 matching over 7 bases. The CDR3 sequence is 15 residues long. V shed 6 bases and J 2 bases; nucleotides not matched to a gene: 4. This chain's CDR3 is CASSSLATGANVLTF. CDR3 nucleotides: TGTGCCAGCAGCTCACTAGCGACTGGGGCCAACGTCCTGACTTTC.

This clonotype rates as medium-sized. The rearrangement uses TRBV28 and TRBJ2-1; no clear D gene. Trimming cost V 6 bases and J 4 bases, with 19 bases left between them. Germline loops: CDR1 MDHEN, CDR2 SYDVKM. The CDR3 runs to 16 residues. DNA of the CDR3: TGTGCCAGCAGGCCCTCCTACGGCATTATGTACAATGAGCAGTTCTTC. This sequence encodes CASRPSYGIMYNEQFF.

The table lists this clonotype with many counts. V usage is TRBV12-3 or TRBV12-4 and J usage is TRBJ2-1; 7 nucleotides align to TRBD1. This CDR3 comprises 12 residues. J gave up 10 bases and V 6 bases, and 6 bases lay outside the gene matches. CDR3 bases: TGTGCCAGCAGCTACAGGGGCGCGGAGCAGTTCTTC. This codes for CASSYRGAEQFF.